The 27 T cell receptor beta chains below all came from one sample that was sequenced in a study of blood T cell repertoires in COVID-19. Generated by immunoSEQ multiplex PCR, the TCRdb table keeps only in-frame clones and is missing some. Among a few hundred thousand clones listed, around 80% were seen once. The source material was peripheral blood. The receptors originated from a man aged 30 to 39 with active or convalescent COVID-19.

On this clone: Other DNA sequences in this sample translate to the same CDR3. The chain uses TRBV6-1 and TRBJ1-2, with TRBD1 identical over 9 bases. V lost 3 bases and J lost 5; bases outside the gene matches: 4. Germline assignment: CDR1 MNHNS and CDR2 SASEGT. The CDR3 has 14 residues. The CDR3 DNA follows: TGTGCCAGCAGTGAGGGGACAGGGCTTTATGGCTACACCTTC. Protein sequence: CASSEGTGLYGYTF.

Comments on this clone: Other DNA sequences in this sample translate to the same CDR3. The chain uses TRBV4-2 and TRBJ2-7; possible D gene TRBD2, 6 bases. CDR3 length equals 15 residues. Germline values: CDR1 LGHNA, CDR2 YNFKEQ. V lost 0 bases and J lost 0, with 9 bases in between. The CDR3 reads CASSQEGGLSYEQYF. The DNA for the CDR3 is TGTGCCAGCAGCCAAGAGGGGGGACTCTCCTACGAGCAGTACTTC.

The chain uses TRBV3-1 (or the pseudogene TRBV3-2) and TRBJ2-5; 9 positions match TRBD1. Germline values: CDR1 LGHDT, CDR2 YNNKEL (reference sequence). The V segment lost 5 bases and the J segment 4 bases; nucleotides outside the gene matches: 2. The CDR3 extends over 13 amino acids. CDR3 sequence reads: CASSYRGRETQYF. For the CDR3, the DNA is TGTGCCAGCAGCTACAGGGGGCGAGAGACCCAGTACTTC.

The chain joins TRBV5-1 to TRBJ1-1; no clear D gene. Trimming took off 4 bases at V and 1 base at J, with 8 bases between the two ends. The CDR3 length is 13 residues. CDR1 and CDR2 (germline): SGHRS, YFSETQ. The CDR3 nucleotides read TGCGCCAGCAGCAAGCTCGGGAACACTGAAGCTTTCTTT. Residues: CASSKLGNTEAFF.

The chain is built from TRBV10-3 and TRBJ2-3; the match to TRBD2 covers 7 bases. V was pared by 4 bases and J by 2 bases, with 6 bases of the junction left unmatched. The CDR3 runs to 15 residues. CDR1 and CDR2 (germline): ENHRY, SYGVKD. CDR3 nucleotides: TGTGCCATCAGTGCTACTAGCGACTACACAGATACGCAGTATTTT. The encoded protein is CAISATSDYTDTQYF.

This rearrangement joins TRBV6-5 to TRBJ2-1; D uncertain. The germline V and J ends were trimmed by 3 bases and 8 bases, with 14 bases remaining between them. The CDR3 spans 14 residues. Germline assignment: CDR1 MNHEY and CDR2 SVGAGI. CDR3 loop: CASSYQANSDEQFF. The CDR3 bases are TGTGCCAGCAGTTATCAAGCTAACTCCGATGAGCAGTTCTTC.

The rearrangement uses TRBV3-1 (or the pseudogene TRBV3-2) and TRBJ1-5; unclear D gene. Trimming took 4 bases from V and 2 from J, leaving 6 bases between them. Looked up from germline, CDR1 is LGHDT and CDR2 is YNNKEL (reference sequence). This CDR3 is 13 amino acids long. The CDR3 DNA is TGTGCCAGCAGCCCCCCGGGCAATCAGCCCCAGCATTTT. Its translation: CASSPPGNQPQHF.

The V gene is TRBV4-2, the J gene TRBJ1-1, with D perhaps TRBD1 (5 bases). Per germline, CDR1 LGHNA and CDR2 YNFKEQ. Trimming stripped 0 bases from V and 5 bases from J, with 13 bases between. The CDR3 has 15 amino acids. The CDR3 reads CASSQDGAGGTEAFF. CDR3 nucleotide sequence: TGTGCCAGCAGCCAAGATGGGGCGGGAGGGACTGAAGCTTTCTTT.

This clone was recorded once. This chain uses TRBV24-1 with TRBJ2-5, with 11 bases matching TRBD1. The CDR3 covers 16 residues. Germline-derived CDR1 and CDR2 are KGHDR and SFDVKD. With 3 bases clipped from V and 1 base from J, the junction kept 3 bases outside the gene matches. The CDR3 protein is CATSDGTGGFQETQYF. As DNA, the CDR3 is TGTGCCACCAGTGATGGGACAGGGGGTTTCCAAGAGACCCAGTACTTC.

The sample holds one count of this clone. V is TRBV18 and J is TRBJ2-1, with 8 bases fitting TRBD1. V lost 5 bases, J lost 9 bases, and 9 bases stayed unmatched. From germline, CDR1 is KGHSH and CDR2 LQKENI. The CDR3 has 14 residues. This CDR3 reads CASSKTGGESEQFF. Written as DNA, the CDR3 is TGTGCCAGCTCAAAAACAGGGGGAGAAAGTGAGCAGTTCTTC.

V and J are TRBV28 and TRBJ1-2, with D possibly matching TRBD1 (5 bases). Germline V CDR1 and CDR2: MDHEN, SYDVKM. V was shortened by 6 bases and J by 10 bases, with 15 bases between the two germline ends. The CDR3 is 12 residues long. The CDR3 spells CASRTGTPPYTF. In DNA form, the CDR3 reads TGTGCCAGCAGGACGGGGACTCCCCCCTACACCTTC.

V and J are TRBV28 and TRBJ1-5; D is perhaps TRBD1 (5 bases). Deletions cut 7 bases from V and 6 bases from J, with 16 bases between. CDR3 size: 14 residues. Germline V CDR1 and CDR2: MDHEN, SYDVKM. Here the CDR3 reads CASKNSGFAQPQHF. In DNA, the CDR3 is TGTGCCAGCAAGAACTCAGGGTTTGCTCAGCCCCAGCATTTT.

The CDR3 DNA is TGTGCCAGCAGTGAGGACAGAGTATACACTGAAGCTTTCTTT. Amino acids: CASSEDRVYTEAFF. The rearrangement links TRBV2 to TRBJ1-1; D possibly corresponds to TRBD1 (6 bases). Trimming cost V 3 bases and J 3 bases, with 11 bases left between them. The CDR3 consists of 14 residues. CDR1 and CDR2 from the germline V gene are SNHLY and FYNNEI.

J is TRBJ2-3 and V is TRBV19; 11 nucleotides line up with TRBD2. CDR3 length: 16 residues. The ends lost 7 bases at V and 2 bases at J; junction bases unmatched: 8. Germline CDR1 reads LNHDA; CDR2 reads SQIVND (reference sequence). CDR3 nucleotide sequence: TGTGCCAGTATGCGGGGTAGCGGGAGGGCCACAGATACGCAGTATTTT. Its translation is CASMRGSGRATDTQYF.

V is TRBV19 and J is TRBJ2-7; TRBD2 agrees at 7 bases. The CDR3 has 14 residues. CDR1 is LNHDA, CDR2 SQIVND, per germline (reference sequence). Trimming removed 4 bases from V and 1 base from J; junction bases left unmatched: 4. The CDR3 here is CASSRASGSYEQYF. CDR3 nucleotide sequence: TGTGCCAGTAGTAGGGCTAGCGGATCCTACGAGCAGTACTTC.

By frequency in the sample, this clone is large (0.1 to 1%). V and J are TRBV11-3 and TRBJ2-1, with no clear D. The germline V and J ends were trimmed by 0 bases and 4 bases, with 7 bases remaining between them. CDR1 and CDR2 (germline): SGHNT, YENEEA. This CDR3 has 14 amino acids. The CDR3 region has the DNA TGTGCCAGCAGCTTAGAGTCCACTTACAATGAGCAGTTCTTC. Amino acids: CASSLESTYNEQFF.

The V gene is TRBV9, the J gene TRBJ2-1; 8 nucleotides line up with TRBD2. CDR3 length equals 16 residues. Germline V gene lookup returns CDR1 SGDLS and CDR2 YYNGEE. J lost 0 bases, V lost 0 bases, and 2 bases had no gene match. The CDR3 loop is CASSVVAGSSYNEQFF. Here the CDR3 DNA reads TGTGCCAGCAGCGTAGTAGCGGGGAGCTCCTACAATGAGCAGTTCTTC.

The genes are TRBV11-2 and TRBJ2-5; D remains unclear. Germline V CDR1 and CDR2: SGHAT, FQNNGV. Trimming removed 5 bases at V and 1 base at J, with 11 bases between. This CDR3 region has 14 residues. The CDR3 here is CASSDSGSQETQYF. In DNA form, the CDR3 reads TGTGCCAGCAGCGATTCGGGTTCCCAAGAGACCCAGTACTTC.

The genes are TRBV9 and TRBJ2-3; D perhaps matches TRBD2 (6 bases). V was clipped by 0 bases and J by 5 bases, with 16 bases between them. Germline values: CDR1 SGDLS, CDR2 YYNGEE. The CDR3 sequence is 16 residues long. The DNA for the CDR3 is TGTGCCAGCAGCGTAGTTCCTTCAGGCGGGGAAGATACGCAGTATTTT. Translating it yields CASSVVPSGGEDTQYF.

This chain links TRBV30 with TRBJ1-4, with 7 bases lining up with TRBD1. The CDR3 is 12 residues long. J was trimmed by 4 bases and V by 8 bases; bases with no gene match: 4. Germline loops: CDR1 GTSNPN, CDR2 SVGIG (reference sequence). In DNA, the CDR3 is TGTGCCCTCGGGACAGATAATGAAAAACTGTTTTTT. Its protein is CALGTDNEKLFF.

This clone was seen a single time. V usage is TRBV3-1 (or the pseudogene TRBV3-2) and J usage is TRBJ2-4; no clear D. The V gene lost 4 bases and the J gene lost 0 bases, with 4 bases spanning the gap. Per the germline V gene, CDR1 is LGHDT and CDR2 is YNNKEL (reference sequence). CDR3 length: 13 amino acids. This CDR3 is CASSRGAKNIQYF. In DNA form, the CDR3 reads TGTGCCAGCAGCCGAGGAGCCAAAAACATTCAGTACTTC.

This clone has a handful of counts. The V gene is TRBV6-2 or TRBV6-3, the J gene TRBJ2-2, with 13 nucleotides matching TRBD2. CDR3 length: 17 amino acids. CDR1 MNHEY and CDR2 SVGEGT come from the germline V gene. The ends lost 5 bases at V and 2 bases at J; junction bases unmatched: 5. CDR3: CASSSGTSGENTGELFF. CDR3 nucleotide sequence: TGTGCCAGCAGTAGCGGGACTAGCGGGGAAAACACCGGGGAGCTGTTTTTT.

The V call is TRBV30, the J call TRBJ1-5; tentative D call: TRBD1 (5 bases). CDR1 and CDR2 (germline): GTSNPN, SVGIG (reference sequence). Trimming shortened V by 8 bases and J by 4 bases, and 12 bases separated the two germline ends. The length of the CDR3 is 12 residues. In DNA, the CDR3 is TGTGCCGTAAATCAGGGAAATCAGCCCCAGCATTTT. This encodes CAVNQGNQPQHF.

The rearrangement joins TRBV7-2 to TRBJ2-7; 9 bases line up with TRBD1. With V trimmed by 5 bases and J by 3 bases, 8 bases remained unmatched. In germline, CDR1 is SGHTA, CDR2 FQGNSA. This CDR3 region has 15 residues. For the CDR3, the DNA is TGTGCCAGCAGCGTAGGACAGGGGTCGAACTACGAGCAGTACTTC. Encoded protein: CASSVGQGSNYEQYF.

J is TRBJ2-3 and V is TRBV4-2; a weak D match, TRBD1 (6 bases). V lost 0 bases to trimming and J lost 4 bases, with 11 bases between them. The germline V gene encodes CDR1 LGHNA and CDR2 YNFKEQ. This CDR3 spans 15 amino acids. In DNA, the CDR3 is TGTGCCAGCAGCCAAGATGGGGGCGGTGCAGATACGCAGTATTTT. It is translated as CASSQDGGGADTQYF.

V and J are TRBV7-3 and TRBJ2-1; 11 bases are shared with TRBD2. This CDR3 is 16 amino acids long. The V gene end was trimmed by 3 bases and the J gene end by 6 bases; junction bases not matched to a gene: 7. CDR1 and CDR2 from the germline V gene are SGHTA and FQGTGA. CDR3 DNA sequence: TGTGCCAGCAGCTTTGGTAGCGGGAGGGTTTCCAATGAGCAGTTCTTC. Its protein product is CASSFGSGRVSNEQFF.

The chain links TRBV14 to TRBJ1-1; D not certain. The germline gives CDR1 SGHDN, CDR2 FVKESK. Trimming shortened V by 0 bases and J by 5 bases, and 13 bases separated the two germline ends. The length of the CDR3 is 15 residues. CDR3 residues: CASSQEEHGETEAFF. The CDR3 bases are TGTGCCAGCAGCCAAGAGGAGCATGGGGAGACTGAAGCTTTCTTT.